This passage covers 23 T cell receptor beta chains from one sample sequenced in a study of blood T cell repertoires in COVID-19. Assay: immunoSEQ multiplex PCR; the TCRdb copy retains only in-frame clones and omits some. Among 350,000 or so clones listed, about 90% were seen once. The specimen sequenced was PBMCs or T cells enriched from blood (not recorded which). The source is a woman in her twenties or thirties who had been exposed to COVID-19.

The rearrangement joins TRBV5-1 to TRBJ1-4; a weak D match, TRBD1 (6 bases). This CDR3 comprises 14 residues. The germline V and J ends were trimmed by 0 bases and 7 bases, with 10 bases remaining between them. CDR1 SGHRS and CDR2 YFSETQ come from the germline V gene. In DNA form, the CDR3 reads TGCGCCAGCAGCTTGGCAGGGGATGGTGAAAAACTGTTTTTT. Translating it yields CASSLAGDGEKLFF. The full variable domain, completed using reference TRBV5-1 and TRBJ1-4, is KAGVTQTPRYLIKTRGQQVTLSCSPISGHRSVSWYQQTPGQGLQFLFEYFSETQRNKGNFPGRFSGRQFSNSRSEMNVSTLELGDSALYLCASSLAGDGEKLFFGSGTQLSVL.

Note on this clone: This specimen includes other DNA sequences encoding the same CDR3. The chain is built from TRBV9 and TRBJ1-1; D ambiguous. The CDR3 spans 13 residues. Deletions cut 0 bases from V and 7 bases from J, with 10 bases between. Germline lookup yields CDR1 SGDLS and CDR2 YYNGEE. The CDR3 DNA reads as TGTGCCAGCAGCGTAGGGGGAGGTGGTGAAGCTTTCTTT. Translation gives CASSVGGGGEAFF.

The V and J genes are TRBV28 and TRBJ2-1; unclear D gene. The CDR3 is made up of 14 amino acids. Between the trimmed V and J ends, which lost 7 bases and 3 bases, there was a span of 13 bases. Germline CDR1 reads MDHEN; CDR2 reads SYDVKM. In DNA, the CDR3 is TGTGCCAGCACCCAACCGGAGAACTACAATGAGCAGTTCTTC. Residues: CASTQPENYNEQFF.

The chain carries TRBV24-1 and TRBJ2-7, with D tentatively TRBD2 (6 bases). The germline V gene has CDR1 KGHDR and CDR2 SFDVKD. V dropped 6 bases and J dropped 2 bases, with 10 bases sitting between them. There are 13 residues in the CDR3. This CDR3 reads CATSRGGAYEQYF. CDR3 coding DNA: TGTGCCACCAGTCGGGGAGGCGCCTACGAGCAGTACTTC.

The rearrangement joins TRBV5-1 to TRBJ2-5; possible D gene TRBD1, 6 bases. There are 15 residues in the CDR3. Germline loops: CDR1 SGHRS, CDR2 YFSETQ. V lost 3 bases, J lost 2 bases, and 14 bases lay in between. CDR3 residues: CASSSQGTAQETQYF. For the CDR3, the DNA is TGCGCCAGCAGCTCCCAGGGGACGGCACAAGAGACCCAGTACTTC.

The chain combines TRBV9 with TRBJ2-1; 7 bases are shared with TRBD2. Per the germline V gene, CDR1 is SGDLS and CDR2 is YYNGEE. J lost 9 bases, V lost 2 bases, and 11 bases had no gene match. The length of the CDR3 is 15 residues. DNA for the CDR3: TGTGCCAGCAGCGTTAGACCGGGACTACCTGTTGAGCAGTTCTTC. It is translated as CASSVRPGLPVEQFF.

This chain joins TRBV10-1 and TRBJ2-7, with 11 bases identical to TRBD2. The V gene's germline CDR1 is WNHNN and CDR2 SYGVQD (reference sequence). V gave up 0 bases and J gave up 10 bases; unmatched junction bases: 8. This CDR3 has 15 residues. The CDR3 protein is CASSESGASGRLQYF. The CDR3 DNA is TGCGCCAGCAGTGAGTCAGGGGCTAGCGGGAGGTTACAGTACTTC.

In DNA form, the CDR3 reads TGTGCCAGCAGGGTTGGTGGCGGGGGTACCGGGGAGCTGTTTTTT. This translates into CASRVGGGGTGELFF. This chain links TRBV9 with TRBJ2-2; 7 nucleotides line up with TRBD2. Germline V gene data show CDR1 as SGDLS and CDR2 as YYNGEE. The CDR3 has 15 amino acids. The J segment lost 5 bases and the V segment lost 5 bases, leaving 9 bases of the junction unmatched. Filled out from reference TRBV9 and TRBJ2-2, the complete variable domain reads DSGVTQTPKHLITATGQRVTLRCSPRSGDLSVYWYQQSLDQGLQFLIQYYNGEERAKGNILERFSAQQFPDLHSELNLSSLELGDSALYFCASRVGGGGTGELFFGEGSRLTVL.

For the CDR3, the DNA is TGTGCCAGCAGCCCACAGGGACAGCAAGAGACCCAGTACTTC. This gives the protein CASSPQGQQETQYF. The rearrangement links TRBV7-3 to TRBJ2-5, with 7 bases that match TRBD1. This CDR3 is built from 14 residues. CDR1 and CDR2 (germline): SGHTA, FQGTGA. The V gene end was trimmed by 5 bases and the J gene end by 2 bases; junction bases not matched to a gene: 5.

The J gene is TRBJ2-1, the V gene TRBV3-1 (or the pseudogene TRBV3-2); TRBD2 agrees at 7 bases. Germline V gives CDR1 LGHDT, CDR2 YNNKEL (reference sequence). The CDR3 has 16 residues. Trimming cost V 5 bases and J 4 bases; bases outside gene matches: 11. This CDR3 is CASSFRLASSYNEQFF. As DNA, the CDR3 is TGTGCCAGCAGCTTTCGACTAGCCAGCTCATACAATGAGCAGTTCTTC.

The chain couples TRBV28 to TRBJ2-7; 10 positions agree with TRBD1. Germline CDR1 MDHEN, CDR2 SYDVKM. The CDR3 has 15 residues. V was clipped by 6 bases and J by 0 bases; unmatched bases: 5. CDR3 bases: TGTGCCAGCAGAACAGGACAGGGGGACTCCTACGAGCAGTACTTC. This gives the protein CASRTGQGDSYEQYF.

V usage is TRBV28 and J usage is TRBJ2-7; 7 bases align to TRBD2. This CDR3 comprises 14 residues. In germline, CDR1 is MDHEN, CDR2 SYDVKM. V was pared by 2 bases and J by 7 bases, with 8 bases of the junction left unmatched. The CDR3, as DNA: TGTGCCAGCAGTTTACGAGCGGGGTTTCGAGAGCAGTACTTC. As protein: CASSLRAGFREQYF.

The V and J genes are TRBV7-3 and TRBJ2-1, with TRBD2 matching over 7 bases. CDR3 length equals 17 residues. Germline CDR1 is SGHTA and CDR2 is FQGTGA. With V trimmed by 0 bases and J by 2 bases, 7 bases remained unmatched. The CDR3 is CASSLTVGLAAYNEQFF. The CDR3 region has the DNA TGTGCCAGCAGCTTAACCGTAGGGCTAGCGGCCTACAATGAGCAGTTCTTC.

This chain links TRBV27 with TRBJ1-1; D unclear. The CDR3 sequence is 13 residues long. Between the trimmed V and J ends, which lost 10 bases and 5 bases, there was a span of 17 bases. Germline V gene data show CDR1 as MNHEY and CDR2 as SMNVEV (reference sequence). The CDR3 is CATTESGRTEAFF. The CDR3 DNA follows: TGTGCCACAACTGAATCGGGGAGGACTGAAGCTTTCTTT.

This clone was recorded only once. The rearrangement links TRBV5-4 to TRBJ2-2; perhaps TRBD2 as D (6 bases). The CDR3 has 14 amino acids. V lost 3 bases and J 4 bases, leaving 10 bases between the germline ends. Germline values: CDR1 SGHNT, CDR2 YYREEE (reference sequence). The CDR3, as DNA: TGTGCCAGCAGCTCCCTGGGGGGCACCGGGGAGCTGTTTTTT. It translates to CASSSLGGTGELFF.

The chain joins TRBV5-1 to TRBJ1-4; D is undetermined. Germline assignment: CDR1 SGHRS and CDR2 YFSETQ. Trimming removed 2 bases at V and 7 bases at J, with 9 bases between. The CDR3 has 13 residues. The CDR3 sequence: CASSFQGGEKLFF. The CDR3 region has the DNA TGCGCCAGCAGCTTTCAAGGCGGTGAAAAACTGTTTTTT.

The CDR3 spells CSASPPGLAGTEQFF. DNA of the CDR3: TGCAGTGCTAGTCCCCCGGGACTAGCGGGAACTGAGCAGTTCTTC. The V call is TRBV20-1, the J call TRBJ2-1, with 13 bases aligning to TRBD2. The junction had 8 bases not matched to a gene; V was cut back by 3 bases and J by 9 bases. The CDR3 has 15 amino acids. Germline CDR1 is DFQATT and CDR2 is SNEGSKA (reference sequence).

The V gene is TRBV18, the J gene TRBJ1-4, with D hard to call. The CDR3 is 14 residues long. The germline V gene has CDR1 KGHSH and CDR2 LQKENI. Trimming stripped 3 bases from V and 4 bases from J, with 9 bases between. CDR3 region: CASSPDISNEKLFF. DNA of the CDR3: TGTGCCAGCTCACCCGACATAAGTAATGAAAAACTGTTTTTT.

This sequence joins TRBV4-2 and TRBJ2-5; D possibly corresponds to TRBD1 (6 bases). CDR3 length: 17 residues. The V and J ends lost 1 base and 1 base respectively, with 16 bases between them. Per the germline V gene, CDR1 is LGHNA and CDR2 is YNFKEQ. Here the CDR3 DNA reads TGTGCCAGCAGCCAAGCCCACCGTCGGGACATCCAAGAGACCCAGTACTTC. This codes for CASSQAHRRDIQETQYF.

CDR3: CASSYEGTGQFF. The CDR3 DNA reads TGTGCCAGCAGCTACGAGGGGACAGGGCAGTTCTTC. The chain carries TRBV7-3 and TRBJ2-1; TRBD1 agrees at 8 bases. V lost 4 bases and J lost 12; bases outside the gene matches: 5. Germline lookup yields CDR1 SGHTA and CDR2 FQGTGA. The CDR3 covers 12 residues. The variable domain in full, with the rest retrieved from reference TRBV7-3 and TRBJ2-1, is GAGVSQTPSNKVTEKGKYVELRCDPISGHTALYWYRQSLGQGPEFLIYFQGTGAADDSGLPNDRFFAVRPEGSVSTLKIQRTERGDSAVYLCASSYEGTGQFFGPGTRLTVL.

The chain has TRBV4-2 and TRBJ2-7, with D tentatively TRBD1 (6 bases). Trimming took off 1 base at V and 0 bases at J, with 10 bases between the two ends. This CDR3 has 15 amino acids. CDR1 is LGHNA, CDR2 YNFKEQ, per germline. DNA of the CDR3: TGTGCCAGCAGCCAAGGTCCAGGGGACTCCTACGAGCAGTACTTC. This translates into CASSQGPGDSYEQYF.

This clone has more than one count but fewer than ten. This chain links TRBV28 with TRBJ1-1, with D perhaps matching TRBD1 (6 bases). The CDR3 runs 13 residues. Germline lookup yields CDR1 MDHEN and CDR2 SYDVKM. Trimming removed 8 bases at V and 5 bases at J, with 15 bases between. The CDR3 spells CASSRGQGTEAFF. The CDR3, as DNA: TGTGCCAGCTCCAGGGGTCAAGGGACTGAAGCTTTCTTT.

This clone turned up a few times. The V gene is TRBV18, the J gene TRBJ1-1; the D is unclear. Germline V lookup: CDR1 KGHSH, CDR2 LQKENI. V shed 3 bases and J shed 3 bases, with 14 bases lying between them. This CDR3 has 15 amino acids. CDR3 sequence reads: CASSPSLAGDTEAFF. For the CDR3, the DNA is TGTGCCAGCTCACCCTCGTTGGCCGGGGACACTGAAGCTTTCTTT.